The 3 T cell receptor beta chains presented below share a single source sample, sequenced in a study of cytomegalovirus exposure and HLA in healthy donors. The PCR employed 60 Vbeta primers together with 13 Jbeta primers. Generated by immunoSEQ multiplex PCR, the TCRdb table keeps only in-frame clones and is missing some. Of 200,000 or so clones in the sample, 75% to 90% were seen once. Sequenced material: PBMCs. The receptors were sampled from a man aged 40-49 years in good health and CMV-seropositive.

The rearrangement uses TRBV5-1 and TRBJ2-1; 7 nucleotides match TRBD2. Trimming took 7 bases from V and 0 from J; bases not matched to a gene: 7. The length of the CDR3 is 15 residues. Germline values: CDR1 SGHRS, CDR2 YFSETQ. CDR3 nucleotide sequence: TGCGCCAGCGCCGGGGACTACCGCTCCTACAATGAGCAGTTCTTC. Its protein is CASAGDYRSYNEQFF.

V and J are TRBV6-5 and TRBJ1-5; D unclear. CDR3 length: 15 residues. Germline V gene lookup returns CDR1 MNHEY and CDR2 SVGAGI. The ends were cut back, 0 bases at V and 2 bases at J, with 8 bases in the middle. CDR3 DNA: TGTGCCAGCAGTTACTCGGATCGGGGCAATCAGCCCCAGCATTTT. This encodes CASSYSDRGNQPQHF.

The genes are TRBV4-3 and TRBJ2-3; TRBD2 aligns across 8 bases. The V gene's germline CDR1 is LGHNA and CDR2 YSLEER. CDR3 length: 15 amino acids. V was clipped by 2 bases and J by 5 bases; unmatched bases: 6. Here the CDR3 DNA reads TGCGCCAGCAGCCAAATCCGGGGGGGCGAAGATACGCAGTATTTT. Translated: CASSQIRGGEDTQYF.